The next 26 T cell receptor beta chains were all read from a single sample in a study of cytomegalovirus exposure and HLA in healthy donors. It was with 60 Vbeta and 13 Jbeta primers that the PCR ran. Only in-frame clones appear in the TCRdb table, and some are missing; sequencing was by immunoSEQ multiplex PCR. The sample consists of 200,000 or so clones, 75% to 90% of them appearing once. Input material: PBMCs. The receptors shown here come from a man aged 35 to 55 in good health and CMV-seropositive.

CDR3 bases: TGTGCCAGTAGTATAGGGTTCGGGGATCAGCCCCAGCATTTT. Translating gives CASSIGFGDQPQHF. V usage is TRBV19 and J usage is TRBJ1-5; no clear D. V was clipped by 1 base and J by 5 bases, with 9 bases between them. The CDR3 runs to 14 residues. From germline, CDR1 is LNHDA and CDR2 SQIVND (reference sequence). Complete variable domain (other parts from reference TRBV19 and TRBJ1-5): DGGITQSPKYLFRKEGQNVTLSCEQNLNHDAMYWYRQDPGQGLRLIYYSQIVNDFQKGDIAEGYSVSREKKESFPLTVTSAQKNPTAFYLCASSIGFGDQPQHFGDGTRLSIL.

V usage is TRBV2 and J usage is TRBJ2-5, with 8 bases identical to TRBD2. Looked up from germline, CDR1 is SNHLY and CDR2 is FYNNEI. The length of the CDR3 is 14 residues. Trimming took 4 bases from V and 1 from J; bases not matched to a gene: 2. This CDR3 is CASSGLASQETQYF. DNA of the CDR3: TGTGCCAGCAGTGGACTAGCGAGCCAAGAGACCCAGTACTTC. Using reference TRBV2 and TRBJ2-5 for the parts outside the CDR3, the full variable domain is EPEVTQTPSHQVTQMGQEVILRCVPISNHLYFYWYRQILGQKVEFLVSFYNNEISEKSEIFDDQFSVERPDGSNFTLKIRSTKLEDSAMYFCASSGLASQETQYFGPGTRLLVL.

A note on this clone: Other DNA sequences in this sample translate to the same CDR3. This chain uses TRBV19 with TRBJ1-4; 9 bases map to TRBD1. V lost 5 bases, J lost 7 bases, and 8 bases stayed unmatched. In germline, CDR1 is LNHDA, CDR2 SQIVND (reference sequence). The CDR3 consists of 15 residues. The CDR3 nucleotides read TGTGCCAGTAGTGGATACAGGGGGCGCGCTGAAAAACTGTTTTTT. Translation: CASSGYRGRAEKLFF.

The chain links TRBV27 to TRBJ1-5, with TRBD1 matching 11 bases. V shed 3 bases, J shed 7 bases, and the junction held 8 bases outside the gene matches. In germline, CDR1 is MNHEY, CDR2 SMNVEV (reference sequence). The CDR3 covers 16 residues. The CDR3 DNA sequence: TGTGCCAGCAGTTTCTCCAGGACAGGGGGCGGCCAGCCCCAGCATTTT. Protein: CASSFSRTGGGQPQHF.

As DNA, the CDR3 is TGTGCAAGTCGCGCACAACCTTGGCAGGGGGATCAGCCCCAGCATTTT. It specifies CASRAQPWQGDQPQHF. The V call is TRBV12-2, the J call TRBJ1-5; the listed D gene, TRBD1, was not tested against the DNA. TRBV12-2 is a pseudogene locus. The CDR3 extends over 16 amino acids.

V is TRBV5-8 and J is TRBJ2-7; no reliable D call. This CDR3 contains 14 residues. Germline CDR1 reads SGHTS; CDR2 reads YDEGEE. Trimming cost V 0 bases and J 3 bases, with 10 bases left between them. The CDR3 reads CASSLGQAHYEQYF. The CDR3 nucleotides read TGTGCCAGCAGCTTGGGCCAGGCTCACTACGAGCAGTACTTC.

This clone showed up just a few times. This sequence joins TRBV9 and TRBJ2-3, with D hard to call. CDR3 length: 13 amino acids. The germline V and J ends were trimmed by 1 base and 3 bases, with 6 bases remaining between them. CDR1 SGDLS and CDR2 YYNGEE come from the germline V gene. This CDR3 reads CASSVTGTDTQYF. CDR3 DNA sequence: TGTGCCAGCAGCGTAACCGGTACAGATACGCAGTATTTT.

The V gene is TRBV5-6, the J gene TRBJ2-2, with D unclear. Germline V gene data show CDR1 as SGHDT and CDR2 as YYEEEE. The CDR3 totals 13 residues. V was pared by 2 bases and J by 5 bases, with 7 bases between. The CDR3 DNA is TGTGCCAGCAGCTTTGCCGGGACCGGGGAGCTGTTTTTT. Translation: CASSFAGTGELFF.

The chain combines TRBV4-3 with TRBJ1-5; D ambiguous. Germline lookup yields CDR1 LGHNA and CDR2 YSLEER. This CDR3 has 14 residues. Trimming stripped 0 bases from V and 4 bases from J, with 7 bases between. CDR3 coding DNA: TGCGCCAGCAGCCAAGATCCGGGGAATCAGCCCCAGCATTTT. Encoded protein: CASSQDPGNQPQHF.

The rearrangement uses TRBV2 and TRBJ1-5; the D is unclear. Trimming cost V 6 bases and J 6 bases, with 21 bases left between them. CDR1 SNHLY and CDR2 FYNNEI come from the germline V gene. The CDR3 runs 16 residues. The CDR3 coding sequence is TGTGCCAGCAGCGACCTGGGGAGGTCTTCGAGTCAGCCCCAGCATTTT. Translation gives CASSDLGRSSSQPQHF.

The CDR3 DNA follows: TGCGCCAGCAGTGGATTAGGTACAGTCGGCGAGCAGTACTTC. Residues: CASSGLGTVGEQYF. The V gene is TRBV10-1, the J gene TRBJ2-7; the D is unclear. CDR1 and CDR2 from the germline V gene are WNHNN and SYGVQD (reference sequence). Trimming cost V 4 bases and J 6 bases, with 16 bases left between them. This CDR3 contains 14 residues.

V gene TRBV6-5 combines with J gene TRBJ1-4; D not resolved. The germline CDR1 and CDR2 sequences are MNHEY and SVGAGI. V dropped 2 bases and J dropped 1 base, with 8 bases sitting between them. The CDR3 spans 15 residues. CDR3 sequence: CASSYLRGTNEKLFF. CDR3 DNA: TGTGCCAGCAGTTACCTGCGGGGAACTAATGAAAAACTGTTTTTT.

This CDR3 reads CASHITGETEAFF. Here the CDR3 DNA reads TGTGCCAGTCACATCACAGGGGAAACTGAAGCTTTCTTT. The chain carries TRBV19 and TRBJ1-1, with TRBD1 matching over 7 bases. The germline V gene has CDR1 LNHDA and CDR2 SQIVND (reference sequence). With V trimmed by 8 bases and J by 5 bases, 8 bases remained unmatched. The CDR3 runs to 13 residues.

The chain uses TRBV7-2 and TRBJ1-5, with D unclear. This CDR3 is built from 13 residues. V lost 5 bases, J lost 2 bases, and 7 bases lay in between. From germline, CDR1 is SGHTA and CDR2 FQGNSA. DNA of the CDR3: TGTGCCAGCAGCGCACTGGGCAATCAGCCCCAGCATTTT. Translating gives CASSALGNQPQHF.

CDR3 bases: TGTGCCAGTAGTATAGGTGCCCTAGAGACAGCCTACGAGCAGTACTTC. Amino acid sequence: CASSIGALETAYEQYF. The V gene is TRBV19, the J gene TRBJ2-7; TRBD1 might be the D (5 bases). Trimming left V 1 base short and J 2 bases short, with 15 bases between. The CDR3 contains 16 residues. Germline V gives CDR1 LNHDA, CDR2 SQIVND (reference sequence).

The CDR3 sequence is CASSYPGGGQVYEQYF. The CDR3 DNA sequence: TGTGCCAGCAGTTACCCCGGGGGGGGGCAAGTCTACGAGCAGTACTTC. V gene TRBV6-5 combines with J gene TRBJ2-7; TRBD2 matches 8 bases. The CDR3 spans 16 residues. Trimming cost V 2 bases and J 3 bases; bases outside gene matches: 9. CDR1 and CDR2 from the germline V gene are MNHEY and SVGAGI.

CDR3: CSVDSGGNTIYF. Here the CDR3 DNA reads TGCAGCGTTGATTCCGGGGGAAACACCATATATTTT. The rearrangement joins TRBV29-1 to TRBJ1-3; D call uncertain. The V end was cut by 3 bases, the J end by 4 bases, with 7 bases between. This CDR3 region has 12 residues. Germline loops: CDR1 SQVTM, CDR2 ANQGSEA.

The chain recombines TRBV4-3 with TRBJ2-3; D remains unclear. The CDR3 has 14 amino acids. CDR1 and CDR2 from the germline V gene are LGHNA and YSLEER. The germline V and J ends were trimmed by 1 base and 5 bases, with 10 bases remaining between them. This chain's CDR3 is CASSQVQDQDTQYF. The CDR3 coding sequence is TGCGCCAGCAGCCAAGTCCAGGATCAAGATACGCAGTATTTT.

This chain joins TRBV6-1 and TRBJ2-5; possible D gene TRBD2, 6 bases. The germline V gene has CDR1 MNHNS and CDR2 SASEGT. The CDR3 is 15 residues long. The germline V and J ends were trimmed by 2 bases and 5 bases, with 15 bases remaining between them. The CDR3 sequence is CASSERDSGAETQYF. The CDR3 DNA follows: TGTGCCAGCAGTGAAAGGGACTCAGGTGCCGAGACCCAGTACTTC.

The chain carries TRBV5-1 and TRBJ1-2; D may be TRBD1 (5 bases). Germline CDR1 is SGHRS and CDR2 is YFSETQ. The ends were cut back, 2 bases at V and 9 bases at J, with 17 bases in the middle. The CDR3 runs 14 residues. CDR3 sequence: CASSFSQEFSSYTF. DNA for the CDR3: TGCGCCAGCAGCTTTTCACAGGAATTCAGTAGCTACACCTTC. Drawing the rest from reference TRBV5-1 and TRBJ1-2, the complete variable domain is KAGVTQTPRYLIKTRGQQVTLSCSPISGHRSVSWYQQTPGQGLQFLFEYFSETQRNKGNFPGRFSGRQFSNSRSEMNVSTLELGDSALYLCASSFSQEFSSYTFGSGTRLTVV.

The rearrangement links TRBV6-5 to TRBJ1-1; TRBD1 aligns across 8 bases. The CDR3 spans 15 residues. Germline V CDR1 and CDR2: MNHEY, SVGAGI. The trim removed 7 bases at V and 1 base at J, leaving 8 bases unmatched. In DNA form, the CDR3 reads TGTGCCAGCAAACTCTGGACAGGGACGAACACTGAAGCTTTCTTT. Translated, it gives CASKLWTGTNTEAFF.

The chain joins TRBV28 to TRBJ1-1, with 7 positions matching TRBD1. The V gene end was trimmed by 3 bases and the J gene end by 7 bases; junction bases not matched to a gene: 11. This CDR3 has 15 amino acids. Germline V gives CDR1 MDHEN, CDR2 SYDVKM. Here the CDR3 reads CASSLGSQGSIEAFF. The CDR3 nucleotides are TGTGCCAGCAGTTTGGGTTCACAGGGGTCGATTGAAGCTTTCTTT.

CDR3 nucleotides: TGTGCCAGCAGTCCCGGGACAGGGAGCTATGGCTACACCTTC. Protein product: CASSPGTGSYGYTF. The chain employs TRBV27 and TRBJ1-2; TRBD1 agrees at 9 bases. Losses at the gene ends were 5 bases for V and 4 bases for J; bases not matched to a gene: 5. The germline gives CDR1 MNHEY, CDR2 SMNVEV (reference sequence). The CDR3 totals 14 residues.

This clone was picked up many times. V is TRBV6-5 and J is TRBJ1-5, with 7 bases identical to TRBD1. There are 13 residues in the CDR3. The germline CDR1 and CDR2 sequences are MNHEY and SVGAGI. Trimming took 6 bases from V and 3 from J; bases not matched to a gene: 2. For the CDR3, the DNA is TGTGCCAGCAGGGACAGGCCCAATCAGCCCCAGCATTTT. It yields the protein CASRDRPNQPQHF.

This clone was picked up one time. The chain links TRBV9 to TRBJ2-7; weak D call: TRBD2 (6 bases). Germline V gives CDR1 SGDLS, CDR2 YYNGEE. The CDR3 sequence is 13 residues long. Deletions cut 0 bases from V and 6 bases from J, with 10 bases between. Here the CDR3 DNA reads TGTGCCAGCAGCGTAGTTAGTAGCGGCGAGCAGTACTTC. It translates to CASSVVSSGEQYF. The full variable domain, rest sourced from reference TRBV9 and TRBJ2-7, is DSGVTQTPKHLITATGQRVTLRCSPRSGDLSVYWYQQSLDQGLQFLIQYYNGEERAKGNILERFSAQQFPDLHSELNLSSLELGDSALYFCASSVVSSGEQYFGPGTRLTVT.

The CDR3 protein is CASTSGTRDAKLFF. The CDR3 DNA is TGTGCCAGCACTTCCGGGACACGGGATGCAAAACTGTTTTTT. The genes are TRBV27 and TRBJ1-4; a possible D gene is TRBD1 (6 bases). With 7 bases removed from V and 10 bases from J, the gap between germline ends came to 19 bases. CDR1 and CDR2 (germline): MNHEY, SMNVEV (reference sequence). The CDR3 extends over 14 amino acids.